This T cell receptor (beta chain) was profiled in a study of vaccination and CD4 T cells after COVID-19. Overall study context: Every participant was given two doses of BNT162b2 or mRNA-1273 vaccine. Typically, post-vaccine samples were obtained a median roughly 70 days after dose two, within a range of 14 to 241.

This clonotype was observed a handful of times. Antigen specificity is unknown. Sample treatment: roughly 11-day PBMC culture with coronavirus spike peptide pools or control peptides (ViraFEST assay). CDR3 length equals 12 residues. The V end was cut by 5 bases, the J end by 5 bases, with 9 bases between. The study sequenced cultured CD4+ T cell DNA using the Oncomine TCR Beta short-read assay. TCRdb redid the calling of the PCR reads with MiXCR, one entry per CDR3 protein. The sample has 8,000 or so distinct CDR3 sequences, more than 20% seen once; the top ten hold 20% to 25%. This receptor was obtained from a human donor who had recovered from COVID-19. The input for sequencing was CD4+ T cells from blood, cultured in vitro, taken after SARS-CoV-2 vaccination. The chain links TRBV12-3 or TRBV12-4 to TRBJ2-5; no firm D call. CDR3 nucleotides: TGTGCCAGCAGTCTATCCCACGAGACCCAGTACTTC. It encodes CASSLSHETQYF.